This T cell receptor beta chain was sequenced for a study of blood T cell repertoires in COVID-19. Across the whole study: Some COVID-19 samples were acute and others convalescent; all came from the United States, Italy and Spain. PBMCs, B-cell-depleted T cells, or T cells were the source of the cDNA or gDNA that made up the material.

Germline loops: CDR1 MNHNY, CDR2 SVGAGI (reference sequence). The ends lost 5 bases at V and 10 bases at J; junction bases unmatched: 12. The CDR3 loop spans 15 amino acids. In the source study's methods: From reference gene primer amplification, estimates of nucleated cell counts were derived. The repertoire was sequenced with immunoSEQ multiplex PCR; TCRdb's copy has only in-frame clones and lacks some. That table furnishes V, J and clone size, whereas the DNA furnished D and trimming. This sample carries some 530,000 clones, 70% to 90% of them seen once, and the ten largest clones take approximately 2.9%.

The chain combines TRBV6-6 with TRBJ2-1; 9 nucleotides align to TRBD2. Material: peripheral blood. The sequence came from a human donor in a cohort sampled during active COVID-19. In nucleotides, the CDR3 is TGTGCCAGCAGTCAAATAGCGGGAGCAGTTGGGGAGCAGTTCTTC. Encoded protein: CASSQIAGAVGEQFF.